Shown below are 5 T cell receptor beta chains from a single sample sequenced in a study of beta chain features in type 1 diabetes (dated by TCRdb to 2016 to 2019). The method was the immunoSEQ multiplex PCR assay. The High Capacity cDNA Reverse Transcription Kit was used to reverse transcribe all of the isolated RNA, meaning that expressed TCRB transcripts were what got sequenced. The clones in this table, taken by TCRdb from immuneACCESS, are in-frame only. Not every clone is retained; where verified, under half of the shortfall comes from an unresolved V gene, and the cause of the rest is unknown. The sample table records approximately 340,000 clones; about 16% of these occur just once. About 0.019% of the sample lies in the top ten. Sample: naive CD4+ T cells from blood. The cell subset or site tag for this specimen amounts to: true naive CD4+ T cells. Receptors were obtained from a woman aged 18-29 years in good health.

Only a few counts were recorded for this clone. The chain recombines TRBV7-3 with TRBJ2-5, with D perhaps TRBD1 (6 bases). V shed 5 bases and J shed 5 bases, with 18 bases lying between them. CDR3 length: 15 amino acids. Germline assignment: CDR1 SGHTA and CDR2 FQGTGA. CDR3 nucleotide sequence: TGTGCCAGCAGCAAGGGACACCGCCTTGGGGAGACCCAGTACTTC. Translating it yields CASSKGHRLGETQYF.

In its sample, this clone was seen a few times. This chain links TRBV18 with TRBJ1-2, with 7 bases aligning to TRBD1. Looked up from germline, CDR1 is KGHSH and CDR2 is LQKENI. The CDR3 covers 12 residues. The V segment lost 4 bases and the J segment 8 bases; nucleotides outside the gene matches: 4. The CDR3, as DNA: TGTGCCAGCTCACTCAACAGGGGCGGCTACACCTTC. Protein product: CASSLNRGGYTF.

This clone was seen more than once but under ten times. J is TRBJ2-7 and V is TRBV7-2; TRBD2 is a possible D gene (6 bases). The CDR3 is 17 residues long. Per germline, CDR1 SGHTA and CDR2 FQGNSA. Trimming removed 1 base from V and 2 bases from J, with 18 bases in between. As DNA, the CDR3 is TGTGCCAGCAGCTTAGGTGTCAGCGGGTCGGCCGCCTACGAGCAGTACTTC. Protein: CASSLGVSGSAAYEQYF. The full variable domain, with the rest looked up from reference TRBV7-2 and TRBJ2-7, is GAGVSQSPSNKVTEKGKDVELRCDPISGHTALYWYRQSLGQGLEFLIYFQGNSAPDKSGLPSDRFSAERTGGSVSTLTIQRTQQEDSAVYLCASSLGVSGSAAYEQYFGPGTRLTVT.

The sample holds a few counts of this clone. As DNA, the CDR3 is TGTGCCAGTCTCCCCGTCGGGGATAACTATGGCTACACCTTC. Its translation is CASLPVGDNYGYTF. The chain joins TRBV6-6 to TRBJ1-2; no firm D call. In germline, CDR1 is MNHNY, CDR2 SVGAGI (reference sequence). Between the trimmed V and J ends, which lost 9 bases and 1 base, there was a span of 15 bases. The CDR3 is 14 residues long.

The chain uses TRBV5-1 and TRBJ1-4, with 9 bases lining up with TRBD1. V was clipped by 4 bases and J by 6 bases; unmatched bases: 10. The CDR3 loop spans 16 amino acids. Germline V gene lookup returns CDR1 SGHRS and CDR2 YFSETQ. The CDR3 nucleotides read TGCGCCAGCAGCGCGGACCCGGGACAGGGCGATGAAAAACTGTTTTTT. As protein: CASSADPGQGDEKLFF. Complete variable domain (other parts from reference TRBV5-1 and TRBJ1-4): KAGVTQTPRYLIKTRGQQVTLSCSPISGHRSVSWYQQTPGQGLQFLFEYFSETQRNKGNFPGRFSGRQFSNSRSEMNVSTLELGDSALYLCASSADPGQGDEKLFFGSGTQLSVL.